The T cell receptor (beta chain) under discussion was sequenced for a study of T cells in Graves' hyperthyroidism and ophthalmopathy. Study results and caveats: Ophthalmopathy and stable hyperthyroidism were told apart by a 13 V-J model. Blood also showed most of the thyroid clonotypes that were expanded above 0.001.

This clonotype was observed many times. As yet, its antigen is unknown. The CDR3 regions of TCR beta were amplified from RNA transcripts. The HTBI primer set served for first-round RT-PCR of the TCR CDR3. TCRdb reprocessed the multiplex PCR reads via MiXCR and lists one record per CDR3 protein. Among approximately 490,000 distinct CDR3 sequences listed, around a fifth were seen once. V was pared by 6 bases and J by 5 bases, with 3 bases of the junction left unmatched. The CDR3 totals 15 residues. CDR1 is ENHRY and CDR2 is SYGVKD in the germline V gene. The source of this sequence is a woman in her sixties or seventies with Graves' ophthalmopathy. The specimen sequenced was blood. J is TRBJ2-3 and V is TRBV10-3; 15 positions match TRBD2. CDR3 DNA: TGTGCCATCAGGCCGGGACTAGCGGGAGGAGATACGCAGTATTTT. It codes for CAIRPGLAGGDTQYF.